This T cell receptor (beta chain) was sequenced during a study of T cells in Graves' hyperthyroidism and ophthalmopathy. Study-level information: Before any treatment, at initial diagnosis, peripheral blood was collected.

This clonotype was detected many times. TCR beta CDR3 regions were amplified from RNA transcripts. During a first-round RT-PCR of the TCR CDR3, the HTBI primer set was used. TCRdb fed the multiplex PCR reads into MiXCR, producing one record per CDR3 protein. The table has around 99,000 distinct CDR3 sequences, around a sixth seen once. The CDR3 has 16 amino acids. V lost 2 bases and J 4 bases, leaving 14 bases between the germline ends. Germline V gene lookup returns CDR1 SGHAT and CDR2 FQNNGV. Hyperthyroidism, newly diagnosed and lasting under 2 months, affected patients aged 18 to 65. Uncontrolled infection, other autoimmune disease, pregnancy or lactation disqualified patients from enrolment.

V is TRBV11-2 and J is TRBJ2-2; D possibly corresponds to TRBD2 (5 bases). The source material was blood. The clonotype was recovered from a woman between 50 and 59 years old with Graves' hyperthyroidism. The CDR3 coding sequence is TGTGCCAGCAGCTTACGACCCGCCGGAGGCACCGGGGAGCTGTTTTTT. The encoded protein is CASSLRPAGGTGELFF.